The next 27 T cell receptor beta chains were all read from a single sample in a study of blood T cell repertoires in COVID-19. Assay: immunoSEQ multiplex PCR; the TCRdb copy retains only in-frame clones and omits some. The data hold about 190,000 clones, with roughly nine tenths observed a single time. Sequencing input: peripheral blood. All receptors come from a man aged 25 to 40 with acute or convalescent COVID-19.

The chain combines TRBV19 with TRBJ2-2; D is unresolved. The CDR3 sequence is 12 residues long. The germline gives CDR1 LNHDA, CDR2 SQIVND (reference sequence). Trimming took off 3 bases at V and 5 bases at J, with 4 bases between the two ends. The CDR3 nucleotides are TGTGCCAGTAGTATCCCGACCGGGGAGCTGTTTTTT. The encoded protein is CASSIPTGELFF.

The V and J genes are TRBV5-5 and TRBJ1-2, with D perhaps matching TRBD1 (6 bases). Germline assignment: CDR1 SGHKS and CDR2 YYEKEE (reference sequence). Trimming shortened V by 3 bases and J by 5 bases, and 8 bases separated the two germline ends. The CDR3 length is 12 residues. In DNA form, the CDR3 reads TGTGCCAGCAGCTGGACAGAATATGGCTACACCTTC. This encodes CASSWTEYGYTF.

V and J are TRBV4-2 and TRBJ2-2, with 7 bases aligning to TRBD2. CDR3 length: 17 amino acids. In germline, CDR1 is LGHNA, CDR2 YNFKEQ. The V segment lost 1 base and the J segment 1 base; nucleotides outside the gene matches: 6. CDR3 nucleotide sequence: TGTGCCAGCAGCCAAGTCGGGACTACGGGGAACACCGGGGAGCTGTTTTTT. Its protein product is CASSQVGTTGNTGELFF.

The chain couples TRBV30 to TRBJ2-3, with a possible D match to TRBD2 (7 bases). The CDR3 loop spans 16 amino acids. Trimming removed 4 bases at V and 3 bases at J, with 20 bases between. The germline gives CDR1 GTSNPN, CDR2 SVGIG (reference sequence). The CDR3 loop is CAWTPKPGGPTDTQYF. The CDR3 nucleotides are TGTGCCTGGACTCCAAAGCCCGGGGGGCCGACAGATACGCAGTATTTT.

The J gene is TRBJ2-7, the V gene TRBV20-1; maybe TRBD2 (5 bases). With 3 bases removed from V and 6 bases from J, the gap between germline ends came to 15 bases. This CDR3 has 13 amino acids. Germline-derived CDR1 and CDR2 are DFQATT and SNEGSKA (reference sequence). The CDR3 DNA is TGCAGTGCTAGTTTCGCGAGGGCCGGCGAGCAGTACTTC. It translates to CSASFARAGEQYF.

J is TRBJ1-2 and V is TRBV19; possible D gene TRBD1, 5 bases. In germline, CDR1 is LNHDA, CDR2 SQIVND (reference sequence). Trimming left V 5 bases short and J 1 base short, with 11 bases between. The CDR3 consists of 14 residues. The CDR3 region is CASSPDSLNYGYTF. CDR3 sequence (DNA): TGTGCCAGTAGTCCAGACAGCCTTAACTATGGCTACACCTTC.

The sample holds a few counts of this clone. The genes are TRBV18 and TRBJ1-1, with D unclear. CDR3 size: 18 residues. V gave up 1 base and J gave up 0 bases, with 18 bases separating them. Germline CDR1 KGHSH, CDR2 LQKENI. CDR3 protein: CASSPLRRTGPVNTEAFF. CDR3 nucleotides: TGTGCCAGCTCACCACTAAGGAGGACGGGCCCCGTGAACACTGAAGCTTTCTTT. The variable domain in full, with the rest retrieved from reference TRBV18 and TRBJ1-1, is NAGVMQNPRHLVRRRGQEARLRCSPMKGHSHVYWYRQLPEEGLKFMVYLQKENIIDESGMPKERFSAEFPKEGPSILRIQQVVRGDSAAYFCASSPLRRTGPVNTEAFFGQGTRLTVV.

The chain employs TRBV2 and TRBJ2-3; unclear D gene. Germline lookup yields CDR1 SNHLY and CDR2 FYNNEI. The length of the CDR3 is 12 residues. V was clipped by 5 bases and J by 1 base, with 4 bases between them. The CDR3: CASSPGTDTQYF. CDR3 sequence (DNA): TGTGCCAGCAGTCCGGGCACAGATACGCAGTATTTT.

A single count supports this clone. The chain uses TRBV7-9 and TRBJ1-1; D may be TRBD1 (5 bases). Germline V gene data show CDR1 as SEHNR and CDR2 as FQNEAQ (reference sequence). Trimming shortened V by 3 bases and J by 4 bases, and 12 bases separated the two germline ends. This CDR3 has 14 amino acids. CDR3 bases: TGTGCCAGCAGCTTTGGATGGGGGGTCACTGAAGCTTTCTTT. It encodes CASSFGWGVTEAFF. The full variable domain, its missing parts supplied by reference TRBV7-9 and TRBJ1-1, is DTGVSQNPRHKITKRGQNVTFRCDPISEHNRLYWYRQTLGQGPEFLTYFQNEAQLEKSRLLSDRFSAERPKGSFSTLEIQRTEQGDSAMYLCASSFGWGVTEAFFGQGTRLTVV.

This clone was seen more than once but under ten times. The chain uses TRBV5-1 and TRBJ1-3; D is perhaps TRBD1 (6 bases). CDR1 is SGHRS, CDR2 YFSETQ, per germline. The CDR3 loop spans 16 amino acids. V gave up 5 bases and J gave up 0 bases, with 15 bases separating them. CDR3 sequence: CASRPQGTSSGNTIYF. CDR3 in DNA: TGCGCCAGCAGACCACAGGGCACCTCCTCTGGAAACACCATATATTTT. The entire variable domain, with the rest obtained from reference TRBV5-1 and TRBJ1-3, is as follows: KAGVTQTPRYLIKTRGQQVTLSCSPISGHRSVSWYQQTPGQGLQFLFEYFSETQRNKGNFPGRFSGRQFSNSRSEMNVSTLELGDSALYLCASRPQGTSSGNTIYFGEGSWLTVV.

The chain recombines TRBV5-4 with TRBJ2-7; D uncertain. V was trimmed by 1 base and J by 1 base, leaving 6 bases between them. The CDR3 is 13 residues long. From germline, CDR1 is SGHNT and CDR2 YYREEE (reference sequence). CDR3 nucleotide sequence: TGTGCCAGCAGCTTGAAACTGTCCTACGAGCAGTACTTC. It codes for CASSLKLSYEQYF.

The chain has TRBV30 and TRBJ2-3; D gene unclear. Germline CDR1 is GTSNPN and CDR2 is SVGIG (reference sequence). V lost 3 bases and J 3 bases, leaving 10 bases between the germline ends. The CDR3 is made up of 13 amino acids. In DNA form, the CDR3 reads TGTGCCTGGAGATACGGGTTGACAGATACGCAGTATTTT. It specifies CAWRYGLTDTQYF.

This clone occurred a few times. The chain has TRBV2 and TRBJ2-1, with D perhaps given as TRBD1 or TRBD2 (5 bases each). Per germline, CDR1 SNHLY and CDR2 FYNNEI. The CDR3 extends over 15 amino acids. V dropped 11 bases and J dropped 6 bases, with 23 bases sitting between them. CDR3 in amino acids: CALSGGEIAFNEQFF. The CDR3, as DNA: TGTGCCCTCAGTGGGGGTGAAATAGCGTTCAATGAGCAGTTCTTC.

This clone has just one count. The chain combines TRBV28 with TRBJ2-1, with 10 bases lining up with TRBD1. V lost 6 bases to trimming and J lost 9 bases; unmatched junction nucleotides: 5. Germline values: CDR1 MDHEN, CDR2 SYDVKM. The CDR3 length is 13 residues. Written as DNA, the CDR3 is TGTGCCAGCAGAGGGACAGGGGTACGTGAGCAGTTCTTC. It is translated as CASRGTGVREQFF.

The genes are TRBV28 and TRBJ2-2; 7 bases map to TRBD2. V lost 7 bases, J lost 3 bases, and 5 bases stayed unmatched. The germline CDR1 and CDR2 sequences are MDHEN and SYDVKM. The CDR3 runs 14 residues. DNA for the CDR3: TGTGCCAGCATCCCTGGGGGGGACACCGGGGAGCTGTTTTTT. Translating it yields CASIPGGDTGELFF.

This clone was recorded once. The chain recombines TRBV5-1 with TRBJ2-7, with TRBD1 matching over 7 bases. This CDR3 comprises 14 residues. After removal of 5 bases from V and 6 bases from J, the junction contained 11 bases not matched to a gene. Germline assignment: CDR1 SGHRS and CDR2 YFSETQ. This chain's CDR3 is CASRYEQGSLEQYF. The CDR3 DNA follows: TGCGCCAGCAGGTACGAACAGGGGTCCCTCGAGCAGTACTTC.

CDR3 DNA: TGTGCCAGCTCGACGATCGACGGCGGGTATGGCTACACCTTC. Protein: CASSTIDGGYGYTF. The chain combines TRBV18 with TRBJ1-2; D uncertain. This CDR3 is built from 14 residues. V was trimmed by 6 bases and J by 5 bases, leaving 16 bases between them. CDR1 KGHSH and CDR2 LQKENI come from the germline V gene.

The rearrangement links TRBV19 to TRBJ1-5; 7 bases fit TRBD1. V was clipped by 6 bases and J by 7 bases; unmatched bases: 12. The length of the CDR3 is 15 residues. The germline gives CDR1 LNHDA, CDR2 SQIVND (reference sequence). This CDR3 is CASSSSGGWKQPQHF. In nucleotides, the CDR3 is TGTGCCAGTAGCTCATCAGGGGGTTGGAAACAGCCCCAGCATTTT.

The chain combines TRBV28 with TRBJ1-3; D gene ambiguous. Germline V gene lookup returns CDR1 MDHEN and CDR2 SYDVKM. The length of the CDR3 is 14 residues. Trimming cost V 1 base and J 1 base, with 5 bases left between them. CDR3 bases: TGTGCCAGCAGTTTATCTGTATCTGGAAACACCATATATTTT. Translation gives CASSLSVSGNTIYF. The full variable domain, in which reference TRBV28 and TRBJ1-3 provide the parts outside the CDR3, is DVKVTQSSRYLVKRTGEKVFLECVQDMDHENMFWYRQDPGLGLRLIYFSYDVKMKEKGDIPEGYSVSREKKERFSLILESASTNQTSMYLCASSLSVSGNTIYFGEGSWLTVV.

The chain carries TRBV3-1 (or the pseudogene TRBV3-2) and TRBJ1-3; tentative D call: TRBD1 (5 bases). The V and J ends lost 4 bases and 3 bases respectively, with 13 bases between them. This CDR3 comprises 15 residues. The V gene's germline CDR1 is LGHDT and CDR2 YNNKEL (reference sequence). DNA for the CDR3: TGTGCCAGCAGCCCAAGACGGCAGGGTGGAAACACCATATATTTT. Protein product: CASSPRRQGGNTIYF.

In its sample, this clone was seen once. This chain's CDR3 is CASSESTGRITYNEQFF. CDR3 sequence (DNA): TGTGCCAGCAGTGAATCGACCGGGAGGATCACCTACAATGAGCAGTTCTTC. This chain joins TRBV25-1 and TRBJ2-1; 7 bases fit TRBD2. V lost 1 base and J lost 2; bases outside the gene matches: 8. CDR1 MGHDK and CDR2 SYGVNS come from the germline V gene. The CDR3 totals 17 residues.

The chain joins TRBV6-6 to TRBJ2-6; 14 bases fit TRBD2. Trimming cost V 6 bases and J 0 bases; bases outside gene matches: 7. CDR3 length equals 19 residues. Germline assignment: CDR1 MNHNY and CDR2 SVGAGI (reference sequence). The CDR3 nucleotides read TGTGCCAGCAGGCGACTAGCGGGAGGGCTCGCCTCTGGGGCCAACGTCCTGACTTTC. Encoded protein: CASRRLAGGLASGANVLTF.

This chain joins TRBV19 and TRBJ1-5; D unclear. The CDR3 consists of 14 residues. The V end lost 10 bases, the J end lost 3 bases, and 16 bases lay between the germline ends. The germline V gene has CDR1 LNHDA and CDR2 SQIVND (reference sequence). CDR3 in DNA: TGTGCCATCGCCCCGGGAGGGTACAATCAGCCCCAGCATTTT. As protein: CAIAPGGYNQPQHF.

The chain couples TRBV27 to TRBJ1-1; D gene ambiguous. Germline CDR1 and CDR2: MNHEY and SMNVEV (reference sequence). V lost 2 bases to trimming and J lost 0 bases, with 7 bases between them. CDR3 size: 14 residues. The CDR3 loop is CASSLGGLNTEAFF. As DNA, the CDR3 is TGTGCCAGCAGTTTAGGAGGGCTGAACACTGAAGCTTTCTTT.

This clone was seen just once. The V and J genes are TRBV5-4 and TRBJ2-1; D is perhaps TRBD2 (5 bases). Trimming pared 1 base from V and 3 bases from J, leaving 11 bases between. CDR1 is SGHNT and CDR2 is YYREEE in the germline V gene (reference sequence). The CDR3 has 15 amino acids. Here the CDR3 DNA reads TGTGCCAGCAGCTTGAATAAGAGGGTCTACAATGAGCAGTTCTTC. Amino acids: CASSLNKRVYNEQFF.

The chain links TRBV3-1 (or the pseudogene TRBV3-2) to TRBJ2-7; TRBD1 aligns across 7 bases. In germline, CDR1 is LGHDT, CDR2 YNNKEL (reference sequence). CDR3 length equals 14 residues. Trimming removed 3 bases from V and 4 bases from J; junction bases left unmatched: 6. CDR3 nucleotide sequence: TGTGCCAGCAGCCACTGGGACAGTTCATACGAGCAGTACTTC. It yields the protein CASSHWDSSYEQYF.

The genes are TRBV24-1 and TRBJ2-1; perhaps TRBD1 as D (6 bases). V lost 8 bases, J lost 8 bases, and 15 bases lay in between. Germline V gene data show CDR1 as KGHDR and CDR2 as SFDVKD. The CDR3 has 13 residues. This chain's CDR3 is CATNGRGRDEQFF. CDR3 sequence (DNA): TGTGCCACCAACGGCAGGGGAAGGGATGAGCAGTTCTTC.